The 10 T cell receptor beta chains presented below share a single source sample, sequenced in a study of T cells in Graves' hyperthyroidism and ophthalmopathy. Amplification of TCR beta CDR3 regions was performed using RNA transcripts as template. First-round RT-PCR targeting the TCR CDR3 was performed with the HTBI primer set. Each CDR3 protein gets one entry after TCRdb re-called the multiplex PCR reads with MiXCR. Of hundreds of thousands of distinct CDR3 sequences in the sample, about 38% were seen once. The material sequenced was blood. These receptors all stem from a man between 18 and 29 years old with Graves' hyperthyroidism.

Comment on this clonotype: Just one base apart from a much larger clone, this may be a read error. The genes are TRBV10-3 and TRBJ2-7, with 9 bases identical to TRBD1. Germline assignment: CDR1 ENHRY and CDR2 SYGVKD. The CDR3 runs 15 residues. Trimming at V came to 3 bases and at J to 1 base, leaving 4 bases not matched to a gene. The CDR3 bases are TGTGCCATCAGTGACCCGACAGGGGGGTCCTACGAGCAGTACTTC. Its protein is CAISDPTGGSYEQYF.

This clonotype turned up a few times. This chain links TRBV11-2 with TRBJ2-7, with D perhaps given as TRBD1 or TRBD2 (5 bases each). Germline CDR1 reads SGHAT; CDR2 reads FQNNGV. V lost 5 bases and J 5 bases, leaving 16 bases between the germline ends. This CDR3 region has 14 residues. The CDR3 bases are TGTGCCAGCAGCCCGCCGGGACGGTCGCACGAGCAGTACTTC. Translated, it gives CASSPPGRSHEQYF.

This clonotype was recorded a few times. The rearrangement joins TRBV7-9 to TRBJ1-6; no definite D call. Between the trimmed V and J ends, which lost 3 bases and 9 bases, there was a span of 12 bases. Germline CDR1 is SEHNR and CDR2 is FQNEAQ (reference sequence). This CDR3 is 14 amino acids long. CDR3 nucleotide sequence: TGTGCCAGCAGCTTGGAACAGTTAGGTTCACCCCTCCACTTT. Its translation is CASSLEQLGSPLHF.

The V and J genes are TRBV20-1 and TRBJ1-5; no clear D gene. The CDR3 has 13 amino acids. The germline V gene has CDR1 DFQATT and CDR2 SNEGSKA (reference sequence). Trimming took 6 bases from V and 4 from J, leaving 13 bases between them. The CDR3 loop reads CSASSAGNQPQHF. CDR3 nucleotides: TGCAGTGCCAGCAGTGCCGGGAATCAGCCCCAGCATTTT.

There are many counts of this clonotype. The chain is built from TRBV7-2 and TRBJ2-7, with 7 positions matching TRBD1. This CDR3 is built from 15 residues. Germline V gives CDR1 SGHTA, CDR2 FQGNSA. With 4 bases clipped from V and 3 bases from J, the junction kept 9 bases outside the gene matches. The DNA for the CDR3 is TGTGCCAGCAGCTCCTACAGGGGTGGGGGCTACGAGCAGTACTTC. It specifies CASSSYRGGGYEQYF.

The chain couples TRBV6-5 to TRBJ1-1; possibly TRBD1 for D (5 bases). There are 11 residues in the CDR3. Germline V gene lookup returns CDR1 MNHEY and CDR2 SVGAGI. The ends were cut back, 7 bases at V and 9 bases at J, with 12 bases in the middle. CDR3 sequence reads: CASTGGTQAFF. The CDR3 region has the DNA TGTGCCAGCACCGGGGGAACGCAAGCTTTCTTT.

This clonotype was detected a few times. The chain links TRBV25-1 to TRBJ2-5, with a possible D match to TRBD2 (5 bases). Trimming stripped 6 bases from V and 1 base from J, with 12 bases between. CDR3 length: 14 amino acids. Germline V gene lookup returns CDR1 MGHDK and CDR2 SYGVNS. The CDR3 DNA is TGTGCCAGCAGCCAAGTCGGACTCCAAGAGACCCAGTACTTC. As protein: CASSQVGLQETQYF.

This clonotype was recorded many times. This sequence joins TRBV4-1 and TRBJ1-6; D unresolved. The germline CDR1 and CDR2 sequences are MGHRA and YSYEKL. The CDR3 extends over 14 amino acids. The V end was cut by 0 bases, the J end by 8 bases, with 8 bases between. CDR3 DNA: TGCGCCAGCAGCCAAGAAGGCGTGTATTCACCCCTCCACTTT. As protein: CASSQEGVYSPLHF.

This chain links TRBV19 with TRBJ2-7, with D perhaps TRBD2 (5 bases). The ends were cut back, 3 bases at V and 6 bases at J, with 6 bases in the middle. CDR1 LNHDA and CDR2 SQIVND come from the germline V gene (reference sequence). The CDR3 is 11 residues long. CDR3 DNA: TGTGCCAGTAGTATGGGAGTCGAGCAGTACTTC. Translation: CASSMGVEQYF.

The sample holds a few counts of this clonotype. The CDR3 region is CASSPDRVINEQYF. The DNA for the CDR3 is TGTGCCAGCAGCCCGGACAGGGTAATCAACGAGCAGTACTTC. This sequence joins TRBV6-6 and TRBJ2-7, with TRBD1 matching over 8 bases. The CDR3 has 14 amino acids. From germline, CDR1 is MNHNY and CDR2 SVGAGI (reference sequence). Trimming took 6 bases from V and 5 from J; bases not matched to a gene: 9.